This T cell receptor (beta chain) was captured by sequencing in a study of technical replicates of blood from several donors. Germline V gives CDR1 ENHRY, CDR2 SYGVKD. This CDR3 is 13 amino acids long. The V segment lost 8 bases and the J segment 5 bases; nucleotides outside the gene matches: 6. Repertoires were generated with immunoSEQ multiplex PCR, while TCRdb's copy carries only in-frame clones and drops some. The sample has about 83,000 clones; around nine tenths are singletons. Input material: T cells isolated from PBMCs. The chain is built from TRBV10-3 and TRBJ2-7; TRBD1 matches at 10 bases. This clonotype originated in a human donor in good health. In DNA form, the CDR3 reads TGTGCCATCGGTAGACAGGGGGCAAACGAGCAGTACTTC. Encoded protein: CAIGRQGANEQYF.